This passage covers 16 T cell receptor beta chains from one sample sequenced in a study of T cell clonality in common variable immunodeficiency. Assay: immunoSEQ multiplex PCR; the TCRdb copy retains only in-frame clones and omits some. The table lists 30,000 to 40,000 clones, with no singletons. The sample comprised peripheral blood mononuclear cells. These receptors all come from a person aged 18 to 75 in good health.

This clone occurred many times. The read stops 3 residues short of the end of the CDR3; the missing end is completed from the germline J gene. The V call is TRBV2, the J call TRBJ1-1, with D perhaps matching TRBD1 (5 bases). This CDR3 has 14 amino acids. Germline-derived CDR1 and CDR2 are SNHLY and FYNNEI. The V end lost 5 bases, the J end lost 1 base, and 11 bases lay between the germline ends. The part of the CDR3 DNA that was read is TGTGCCAGCAGTAGCGGGCAGGGGAACACTGAA. Translation: CASSSGQGNTE. In full, the CDR3 reads CASSSGQGNTEAFF. The full variable domain, rest sourced from reference TRBV2 and TRBJ1-1, is EPEVTQTPSHQVTQMGQEVILRCVPISNHLYFYWYRQILGQKVEFLVSFYNNEISEKSEIFDDQFSVERPDGSNFTLKIRSTKLEDSAMYFCASSSGQGNTEAFFGQGTRLTVV.

Ten or more counts support this clone. The read terminates 3 residues before the CDR3 end, so the remaining end is supplied by the germline J gene. The chain couples TRBV19 to TRBJ2-7; perhaps TRBD1 as D (7 bases). V was cut by 5 bases and J by 3 bases, with 11 bases left in between. The CDR3 spans 13 residues. In germline, CDR1 is LNHDA, CDR2 SQIVND (reference sequence). CDR3: CASSSGDSYEQYF. Incomplete CDR3 DNA: TGTGCCAGTAGTTCGGGGGACAGCTACGAG.

This clone was detected many times. The CDR3 end is not reached by the read, which stops 3 residues before it; the germline J gene fills it in. The V call is TRBV12-5, the J call TRBJ2-5; D uncertain. Trimming took off 1 base at V and 5 bases at J, with 5 bases between the two ends. Germline V gene sequence: CDR1 LGHNT, CDR2 FRNRAP. CDR3 size: 12 residues. The CDR3 is CASGLEVETQYF. Incomplete CDR3 DNA: TGTGCTAGTGGTTTGGAGGTCGAGACC.

This clone has a count of ten or more. The read finishes 3 residues shy of the CDR3 end, and the germline J gene is used to complete it. The chain recombines TRBV30 with TRBJ2-2; TRBD1 matches at 10 bases. This CDR3 is 13 amino acids long. Germline values: CDR1 GTSNPN, CDR2 SVGIG (reference sequence). The part of the CDR3 DNA that was read is TGTGCCTGGGGACAGGGGGATGATGAAAAG. It is translated as CAWGQGDDEK. The whole CDR3 is CAWGQGDDEKLFF.

Ten or more counts support this clone. The read comes to an end 3 residues before the CDR3 does, leaving the germline J gene to fill in the end. The chain combines TRBV19 with TRBJ2-1, with TRBD1 matching 10 bases. This CDR3 is built from 15 residues. Germline V gene lookup returns CDR1 LNHDA and CDR2 SQIVND (reference sequence). V trimming: 7 bases; J trimming: 9 bases; junction bases outside the gene matches: 12. The CDR3 loop is CASTPPGQGWGEQFF. The sequenced part of the CDR3 DNA is TGTGCCAGTACCCCCCCGGGACAGGGGTGGGGTGAG. The whole variable domain, filled in from reference TRBV19 and TRBJ2-1, reads DGGITQSPKYLFRKEGQNVTLSCEQNLNHDAMYWYRQDPGQGLRLIYYSQIVNDFQKGDIAEGYSVSREKKESFPLTVTSAQKNPTAFYLCASTPPGQGWGEQFFGPGTRLTVL.

This clone has a count of ten or more. Incomplete CDR3 DNA: TGTGCCAGCTCACCAGGGGCCGTTGGGAATGAG. This encodes CASSPGAVGNE. In full, the CDR3 reads CASSPGAVGNEQFF. The chain employs TRBV18 and TRBJ2-1; TRBD1 is a possible D gene (5 bases). Sequencing ends 3 residues short of the CDR3 end; the germline J gene provides the rest. This CDR3 is built from 14 residues. V shed 2 bases and J shed 7 bases, with 12 bases lying between them. The germline gives CDR1 KGHSH, CDR2 LQKENI.

A few counts support this clone. The observed sequence ends 3 residues before the CDR3 terminus, with the missing tail filled in from the germline J gene. This chain connects TRBV4-2 to TRBJ2-5; 8 bases align to TRBD2. V was pared by 1 base and J by 4 bases, with 8 bases of the junction left unmatched. The CDR3 consists of 16 residues. Germline CDR1 is LGHNA and CDR2 is YNFKEQ. CDR3 DNA (partial): TGTGCCAGCAGCCAAGGCCGGGGGGGGCAGAGAGAGACC. Translating it yields CASSQGRGGQRET. The complete CDR3 protein is CASSQGRGGQRETQYF.

The sample holds many counts of this clone. The read comes to an end 3 residues before the CDR3 does, leaving the germline J gene to fill in the end. The chain has TRBV19 and TRBJ2-7; perhaps TRBD2 as D (5 bases). CDR3 length: 11 amino acids. Germline CDR1 and CDR2: LNHDA and SQIVND (reference sequence). This chain's CDR3 is CVKRYLYEQYF. CDR3 DNA, as far as it was read: TGTGTCAAGCGGTATCTCTACGAG. Looking up the rest from reference TRBV19 and TRBJ2-7 gives the full variable domain: DGGITQSPKYLFRKEGQNVTLSCEQNLNHDAMYWYRQDPGQGLRLIYYSQIVNDFQKGDIAEGYSVSREKKESFPLTVTSAQKNPTAFYLCVKRYLYEQYFGPGTRLTVT.

This clone has ten or more counts. The CDR3 end falls 3 residues outside the read, so it is completed with the germline J gene. The rearrangement uses TRBV19 and TRBJ2-1, with D perhaps assigned TRBD1 or TRBD2 (5 bases each). Germline-derived CDR1 and CDR2 are LNHDA and SQIVND (reference sequence). The CDR3 is made up of 17 amino acids. V was shortened by 5 bases and J by 9 bases, with 26 bases between the two germline ends. The CDR3 sequence: CASSEDRLASPRGEQFF. The sequenced CDR3 bases are TGTGCCAGTAGTGAGGATAGGTTGGCTAGTCCGAGGGGTGAG.

This clone has a count of ten or more. Sequencing ends 3 residues short of the CDR3 end; the germline J gene provides the rest. The V gene is TRBV2, the J gene TRBJ2-7; D gene unclear. Trimming cost V 7 bases and J 6 bases, with 16 bases left between them. Germline values: CDR1 SNHLY, CDR2 FYNNEI. This CDR3 comprises 13 residues. Incomplete CDR3 DNA: TGTGCCAGCAACCGCGAATTACCCTCCGAG. It encodes CASNRELPSE. The full CDR3 is CASNRELPSEQYF.

This clone was seen repeatedly, ten times or more. The read comes to an end 3 residues before the CDR3 does, leaving the germline J gene to fill in the end. The chain recombines TRBV5-1 with TRBJ2-2, with D unclear. The CDR3 length is 15 residues. Germline CDR1 and CDR2: SGHRS and YFSETQ. V lost 4 bases and J 3 bases, leaving 13 bases between the germline ends. CDR3 DNA (partial): TGCGCCAGCAGCCCCAGCCCGCAGGACACCGGGGAG. Protein product: CASSPSPQDTGE. The CDR3, in full, reads CASSPSPQDTGELFF.

About this clone: The read ends 3 residues shy of where the CDR3 ends; the end is completed using the germline J gene. The chain joins TRBV19 to TRBJ1-2, with D unclear. Germline V gene sequence: CDR1 LNHDA, CDR2 SQIVND (reference sequence). CDR3 length equals 13 residues. The CDR3: CASRAALYNDYTF. The DNA read from the CDR3 is TGTGCCAGTAGAGCGGCTTTGTACAATGAC.

This clone was seen at least ten times. The DNA ends 3 residues before the CDR3 does, and the rest of the CDR3 is filled in from the germline J gene. The rearrangement joins TRBV30 to TRBJ1-3, with 9 nucleotides matching TRBD1. J gave up 2 bases and V 2 bases, and 4 bases lay outside the gene matches. CDR1 is GTSNPN, CDR2 SVGIG, per germline (reference sequence). The length of the CDR3 is 15 residues. The CDR3 bases that were read are TGTGCCTGGAGTCCGGGACAGGGCGCTGGAAACACC. Encoded protein: CAWSPGQGAGNT. The full CDR3 protein reads CAWSPGQGAGNTIYF.

This clone has at least ten counts. The read falls 3 residues short of the CDR3 end, and the missing part is taken from the germline J gene. The genes are TRBV14 and TRBJ1-1; 7 positions agree with TRBD1. Losses at the gene ends were 5 bases for V and 1 base for J; bases not matched to a gene: 7. The CDR3 runs to 15 residues. Germline V CDR1 and CDR2: SGHDN, FVKESK. Here the CDR3 reads CASSEQGSRNTEAFF. Incomplete CDR3 DNA: TGTGCCAGCAGCGAACAGGGGTCTAGGAACACTGAA. Filled out from reference TRBV14 and TRBJ1-1, the complete variable domain reads EAGVTQFPSHSVIEKGQTVTLRCDPISGHDNLYWYRRVMGKEIKFLLHFVKESKQDESGMPNNRFLAERTGGTYSTLKVQPAELEDSGVYFCASSEQGSRNTEAFFGQGTRLTVV.

There are many counts of this clone. Sequencing ends 3 residues short of the CDR3 end; the germline J gene provides the rest. The J gene is TRBJ2-7, the V gene TRBV14, with a tentative D call TRBD1 (6 bases). V lost 1 base to trimming and J lost 3 bases, with 13 bases between them. The CDR3 is 15 amino acids. The germline V gene encodes CDR1 SGHDN and CDR2 FVKESK. CDR3 loop: CASSQVGWGLYEQYF. Partial CDR3 DNA: TGTGCCAGCAGCCAAGTCGGCTGGGGGCTCTACGAG.

This clone was detected ten times or more. One end of the junction does not line up with germline, which may come from a read error. The CDR3 end falls 3 residues outside the read, so it is completed with the germline J gene. The rearrangement links TRBV6-1 to TRBJ2-7, with 9 bases identical to TRBD1. The CDR3 is 15 amino acids. Germline-derived CDR1 and CDR2 are MNHNS and SASEGT. The chain's CDR3 is CASSATGQGSFEQYF. CDR3 bases read: TGTGCCAGCAGTGCCACGGGACAGGGCTCCTTCGAG.